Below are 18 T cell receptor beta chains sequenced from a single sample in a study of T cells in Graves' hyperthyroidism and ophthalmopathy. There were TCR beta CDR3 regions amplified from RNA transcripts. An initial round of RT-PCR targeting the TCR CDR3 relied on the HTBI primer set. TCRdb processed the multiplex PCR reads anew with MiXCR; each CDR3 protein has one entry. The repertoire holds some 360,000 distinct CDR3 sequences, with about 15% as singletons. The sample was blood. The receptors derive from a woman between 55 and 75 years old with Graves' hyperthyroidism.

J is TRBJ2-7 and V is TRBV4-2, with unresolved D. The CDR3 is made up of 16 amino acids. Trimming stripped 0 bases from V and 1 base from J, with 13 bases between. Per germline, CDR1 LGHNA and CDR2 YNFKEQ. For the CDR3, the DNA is TGTGCCAGCAGCCAAGAATTGGCTCTCAATTCCTACGAGCAGTACTTC. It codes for CASSQELALNSYEQYF.

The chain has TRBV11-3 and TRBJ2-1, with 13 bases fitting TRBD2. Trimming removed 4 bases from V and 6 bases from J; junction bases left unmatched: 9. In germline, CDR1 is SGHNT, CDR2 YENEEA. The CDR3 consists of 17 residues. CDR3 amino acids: CASSSRTSGSKFNEQFF. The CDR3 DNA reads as TGTGCCAGCAGCTCACGGACTAGCGGGAGCAAGTTCAATGAGCAGTTCTTC.

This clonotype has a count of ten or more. CDR3 in DNA: TGTGCCAGCAGTGTCGGGGGGCATTTGACTGAAGCTTTCTTT. Translating gives CASSVGGHLTEAFF. The chain carries TRBV6-1 and TRBJ1-1; a possible D gene is TRBD1 (6 bases). V was cut by 4 bases and J by 5 bases, with 14 bases left in between. CDR3 length: 14 amino acids. The germline gives CDR1 MNHNS, CDR2 SASEGT.

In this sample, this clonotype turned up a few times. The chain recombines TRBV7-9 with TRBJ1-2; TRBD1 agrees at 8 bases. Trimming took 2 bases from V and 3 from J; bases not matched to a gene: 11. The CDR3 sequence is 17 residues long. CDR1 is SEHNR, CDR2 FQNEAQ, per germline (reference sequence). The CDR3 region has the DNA TGTGCCAGCAGCTTATCCCCCTGGACAGGGCGGGACTATGGCTACACCTTC. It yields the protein CASSLSPWTGRDYGYTF.

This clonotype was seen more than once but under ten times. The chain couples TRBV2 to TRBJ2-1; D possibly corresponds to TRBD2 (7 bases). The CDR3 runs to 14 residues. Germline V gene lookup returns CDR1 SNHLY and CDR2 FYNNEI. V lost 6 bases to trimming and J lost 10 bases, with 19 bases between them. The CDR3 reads CASSTSVRGGEQFF. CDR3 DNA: TGTGCCAGCAGCACTAGCGTCAGGGGTGGAGAGCAGTTCTTC.

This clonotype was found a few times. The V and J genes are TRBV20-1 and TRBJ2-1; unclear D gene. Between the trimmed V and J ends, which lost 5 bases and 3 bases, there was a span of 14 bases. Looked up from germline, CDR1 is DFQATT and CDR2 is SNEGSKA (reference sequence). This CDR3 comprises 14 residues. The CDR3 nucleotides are TGCAGTGCTCTCCCCATGGAGCGCTACAATGAGCAGTTCTTC. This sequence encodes CSALPMERYNEQFF.

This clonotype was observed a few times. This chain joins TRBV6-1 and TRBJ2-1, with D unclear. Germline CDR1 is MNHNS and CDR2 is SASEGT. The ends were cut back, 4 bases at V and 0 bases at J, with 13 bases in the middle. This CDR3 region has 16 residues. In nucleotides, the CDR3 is TGTGCCAGCAGTGTTCCCCAACCGGGCTCCTACAATGAGCAGTTCTTC. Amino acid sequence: CASSVPQPGSYNEQFF.

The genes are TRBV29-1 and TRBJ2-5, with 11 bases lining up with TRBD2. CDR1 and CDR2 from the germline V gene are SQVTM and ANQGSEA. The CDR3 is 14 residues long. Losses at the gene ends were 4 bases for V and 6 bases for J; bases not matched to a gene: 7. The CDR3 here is CSVAVTSGTKTQYF. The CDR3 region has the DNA TGCAGCGTTGCCGTGACTAGCGGGACCAAGACCCAGTACTTC.

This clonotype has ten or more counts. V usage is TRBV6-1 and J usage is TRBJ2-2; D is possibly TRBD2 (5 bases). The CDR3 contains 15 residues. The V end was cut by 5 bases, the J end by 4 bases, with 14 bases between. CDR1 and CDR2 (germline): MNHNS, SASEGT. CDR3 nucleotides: TGTGCCAGCAGTCGGACTTACCTTGGCACCGGGGAGCTGTTTTTT. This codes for CASSRTYLGTGELFF.

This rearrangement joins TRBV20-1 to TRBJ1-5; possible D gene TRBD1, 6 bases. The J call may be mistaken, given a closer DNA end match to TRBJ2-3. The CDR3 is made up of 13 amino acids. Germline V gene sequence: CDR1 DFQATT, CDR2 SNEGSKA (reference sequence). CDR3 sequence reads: CSARGQGMEPQYF. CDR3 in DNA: TGCAGTGCTAGGGGGCAGGGGATGGAGCCCCAGTATTTT.

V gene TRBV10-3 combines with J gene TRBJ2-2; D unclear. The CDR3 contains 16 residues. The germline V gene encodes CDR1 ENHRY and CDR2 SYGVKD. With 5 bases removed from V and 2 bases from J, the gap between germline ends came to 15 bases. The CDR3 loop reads CAISRERNTNTGELFF. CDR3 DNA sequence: TGTGCCATCAGTAGAGAACGGAATACCAACACCGGGGAGCTGTTTTTT.

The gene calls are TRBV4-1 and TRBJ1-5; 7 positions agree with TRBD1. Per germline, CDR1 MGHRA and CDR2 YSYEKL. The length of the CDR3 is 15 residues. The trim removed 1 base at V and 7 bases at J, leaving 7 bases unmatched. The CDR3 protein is CASSQGGGRGQPQHF. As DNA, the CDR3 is TGCGCCAGCAGCCAAGGAGGGGGCAGGGGGCAGCCCCAGCATTTT.

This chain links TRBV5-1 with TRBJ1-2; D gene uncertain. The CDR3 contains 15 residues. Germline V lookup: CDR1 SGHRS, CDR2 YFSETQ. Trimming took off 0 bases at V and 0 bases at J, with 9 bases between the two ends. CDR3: CASSLENEANYGYTF. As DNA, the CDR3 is TGCGCCAGCAGCTTGGAGAACGAAGCTAACTATGGCTACACCTTC.

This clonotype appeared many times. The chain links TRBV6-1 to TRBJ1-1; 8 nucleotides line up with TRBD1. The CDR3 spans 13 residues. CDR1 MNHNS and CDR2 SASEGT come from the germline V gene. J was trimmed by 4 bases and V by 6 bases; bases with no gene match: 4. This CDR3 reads CASRHDRGTEAFF. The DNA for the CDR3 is TGTGCCAGCAGACACGACAGGGGCACTGAAGCTTTCTTT.

CDR3 DNA: TGTGCCAGCAGGCTTTGGGGGCGACAAGAGACCCAGTACTTC. Its translation: CASRLWGRQETQYF. The J gene is TRBJ2-5, the V gene TRBV6-2 or TRBV6-3; possibly TRBD1 for D (6 bases). Germline V gene lookup returns CDR1 MNHEY and CDR2 SVGEGT. V was pared by 6 bases and J by 2 bases, with 13 bases between. CDR3 size: 14 residues.

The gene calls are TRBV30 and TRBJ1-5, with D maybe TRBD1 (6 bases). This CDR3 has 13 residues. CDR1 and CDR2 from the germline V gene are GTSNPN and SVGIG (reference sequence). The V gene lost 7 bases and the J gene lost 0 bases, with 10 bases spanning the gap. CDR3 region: CALGHLSNQPQHF. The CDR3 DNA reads TGTGCCTTGGGACACCTTAGCAATCAGCCCCAGCATTTT.

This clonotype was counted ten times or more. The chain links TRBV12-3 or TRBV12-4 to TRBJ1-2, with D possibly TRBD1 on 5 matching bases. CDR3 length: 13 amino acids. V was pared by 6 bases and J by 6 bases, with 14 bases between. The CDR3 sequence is CASSIREVDGYTF. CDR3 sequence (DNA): TGTGCCAGCAGCATCAGGGAGGTCGATGGCTACACCTTC.

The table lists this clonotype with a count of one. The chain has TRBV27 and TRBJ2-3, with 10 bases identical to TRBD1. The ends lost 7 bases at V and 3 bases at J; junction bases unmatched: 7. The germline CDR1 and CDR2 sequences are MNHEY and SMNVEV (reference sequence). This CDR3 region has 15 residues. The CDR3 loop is CASKAGGQGTDTQYF. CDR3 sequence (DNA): TGTGCCAGCAAGGCCGGGGGACAGGGGACAGATACGCAGTATTTT.